This paragraph reports one T cell receptor (beta chain). This may be a read error: a much more frequent sequence differs by one nucleotide. Because the CDR3 is missing its conserved closing phenylalanine or tryptophan, this is likely a read error. This specimen comes from a study of T cell repertoires in cytomegalovirus infection. MiXCR, applied by TCRdb to the reads, yields one record per CDR3 protein. The sample consists of around 280,000 distinct CDR3 sequences, roughly 9.3% of them appearing once. Trimming took 2 bases from V and 1 from J; bases not matched to a gene: 7. Germline-derived CDR1 and CDR2 are MNHEY and SVGEGT. The CDR3 extends over 18 amino acids.

The sequenced material came from PBMCs. The clonotype originates from a human donor in good health (CMV status not recorded). Some clones in this sample may be carry-over from other donors' samples. The rearrangement links TRBV6-2 or TRBV6-3 to TRBJ2-3, with TRBD2 matching 12 bases. CDR3 amino acids: CASSYPLRTSGGTDTQYY. DNA of the CDR3: TGTGCCAGCAGTTACCCACTCCGGACTAGCGGGGGCACAGATACGCAGTATTAT.